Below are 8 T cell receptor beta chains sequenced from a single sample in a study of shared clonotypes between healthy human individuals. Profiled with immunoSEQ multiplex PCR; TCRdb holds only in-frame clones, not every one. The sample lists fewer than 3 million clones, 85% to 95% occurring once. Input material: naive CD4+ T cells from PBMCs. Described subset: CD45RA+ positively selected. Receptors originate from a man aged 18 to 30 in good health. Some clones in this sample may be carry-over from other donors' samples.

The CDR3 is CATSRDNTQPQHF. The CDR3 DNA sequence: TGTGCCACCAGCAGAGATAATACCCAGCCCCAGCATTTT. V gene TRBV15 combines with J gene TRBJ1-5; no definite D call. V dropped 0 bases and J dropped 7 bases, with 7 bases sitting between them. Germline V CDR1 and CDR2: LNHNV, YYDKDF (reference sequence). The CDR3 contains 13 residues. Variable domain in full (rest from reference TRBV15 and TRBJ1-5): DAMVIQNPRYQVTQFGKPVTLSCSQTLNHNVMYWYQQKSSQAPKLLFHYYDKDFNNEADTPDNFQSRRPNTSFCFLDIRSPGLGDTAMYLCATSRDNTQPQHFGDGTRLSIL.

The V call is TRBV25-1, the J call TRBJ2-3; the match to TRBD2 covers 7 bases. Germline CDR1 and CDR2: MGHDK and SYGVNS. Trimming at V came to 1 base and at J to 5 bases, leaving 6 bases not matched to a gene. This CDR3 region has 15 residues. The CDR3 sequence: CASSELGGPKDTQYF. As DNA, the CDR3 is TGTGCCAGCAGTGAATTGGGAGGGCCGAAAGATACGCAGTATTTT.

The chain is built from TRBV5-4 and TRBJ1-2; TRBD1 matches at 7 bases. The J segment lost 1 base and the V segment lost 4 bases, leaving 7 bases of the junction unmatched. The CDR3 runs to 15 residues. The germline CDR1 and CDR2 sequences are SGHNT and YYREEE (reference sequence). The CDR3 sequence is CASSPRDRVNYGYTF. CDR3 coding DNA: TGTGCCAGCAGCCCCAGGGACAGAGTTAACTATGGCTACACCTTC. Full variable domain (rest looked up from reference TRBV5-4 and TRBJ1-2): ETGVTQSPTHLIKTRGQQVTLRCSSQSGHNTVSWYQQALGQGPQFIFQYYREEENGRGNFPPRFSGLQFPNYSSELNVNALELDDSALYLCASSPRDRVNYGYTFGSGTRLTVV.

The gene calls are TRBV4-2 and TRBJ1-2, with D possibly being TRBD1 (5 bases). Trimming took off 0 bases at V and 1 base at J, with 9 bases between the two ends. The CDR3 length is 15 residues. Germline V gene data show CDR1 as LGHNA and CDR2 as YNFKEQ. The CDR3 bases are TGTGCCAGCAGCCAAGAAGGGGCGCTTAACTATGGCTACACCTTC. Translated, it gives CASSQEGALNYGYTF.

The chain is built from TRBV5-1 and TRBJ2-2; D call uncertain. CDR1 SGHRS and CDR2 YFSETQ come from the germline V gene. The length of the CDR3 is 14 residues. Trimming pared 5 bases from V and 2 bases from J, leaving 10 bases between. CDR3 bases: TGCGCCAGCAGACGGGTCCTTAACACCGGGGAGCTGTTTTTT. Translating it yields CASRRVLNTGELFF.

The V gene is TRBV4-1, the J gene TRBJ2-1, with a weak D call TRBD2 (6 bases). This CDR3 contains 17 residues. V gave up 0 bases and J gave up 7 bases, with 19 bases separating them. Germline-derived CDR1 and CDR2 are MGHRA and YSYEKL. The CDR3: CASSQDIGRLVLNEQFF. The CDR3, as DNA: TGCGCCAGCAGCCAAGATATAGGGCGACTAGTTTTGAATGAGCAGTTCTTC.

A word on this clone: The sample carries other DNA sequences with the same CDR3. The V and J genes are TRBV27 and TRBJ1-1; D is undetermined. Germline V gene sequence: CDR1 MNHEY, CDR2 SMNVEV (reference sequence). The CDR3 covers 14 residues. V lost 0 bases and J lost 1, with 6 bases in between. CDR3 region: CASSLSGGNTEAFF. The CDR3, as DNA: TGTGCCAGCAGTTTATCGGGAGGGAACACTGAAGCTTTCTTT.

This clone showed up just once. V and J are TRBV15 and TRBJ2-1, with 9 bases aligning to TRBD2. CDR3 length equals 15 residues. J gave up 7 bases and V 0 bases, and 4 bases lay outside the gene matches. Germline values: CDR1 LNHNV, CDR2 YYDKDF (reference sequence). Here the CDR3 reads CATSREGTSRNEQFF. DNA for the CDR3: TGTGCCACCAGCAGAGAGGGGACTAGCAGGAATGAGCAGTTCTTC.